What follows are 22 T cell receptor beta chains derived from one specimen sequenced in a study of T cells in Graves' hyperthyroidism and ophthalmopathy. Researchers amplified the TCR beta CDR3 regions from RNA transcripts. Using the HTBI primer set, a first-round RT-PCR was run on the TCR CDR3. TCRdb re-derived calls from the multiplex PCR reads in MiXCR, one entry per CDR3 protein. The sample contains nearly 600,000 distinct CDR3 sequences, 14% of which appear only once. Sample: blood. All receptors come from a woman between 18 and 30 years old with Graves' ophthalmopathy.

In this sample, this clonotype turned up many times. V usage is TRBV4-3 and J usage is TRBJ2-1, with TRBD1 identical over 11 bases. The CDR3 sequence is 14 residues long. With 4 bases clipped from V and 9 bases from J, the junction kept 5 bases outside the gene matches. Germline CDR1 reads LGHNA; CDR2 reads YSLEER. CDR3 region: CASSPGQGVGEQFF. The CDR3 nucleotides read TGCGCCAGCAGCCCGGGACAGGGGGTAGGTGAGCAGTTCTTC.

This clonotype was detected many times. This sequence joins TRBV11-1 and TRBJ2-5; TRBD2 is a possible D gene (5 bases). The V end was cut by 5 bases, the J end by 2 bases, with 15 bases between. The germline gives CDR1 SGHAT, CDR2 FQDESV (reference sequence). The CDR3 consists of 15 residues. The CDR3, as DNA: TGTGCCAGCAGCCCTTTACAGCGGTTACAAGAGACCCAGTACTTC. Translated: CASSPLQRLQETQYF.

This clonotype was counted many times. CDR3 sequence: CASSLGGDPSTNEKLFF. CDR3 nucleotides: TGTGCCAGCAGTTTAGGGGGGGACCCATCAACTAATGAAAAACTGTTTTTT. The V call is TRBV12-3 or TRBV12-4, the J call TRBJ1-4, with D possibly matching TRBD1 (5 bases). The ends were cut back, 1 base at V and 0 bases at J, with 12 bases in the middle. The CDR3 has 17 residues.

This clonotype was found many times. The gene calls are TRBV30 and TRBJ2-1, with D maybe TRBD1 (6 bases). The CDR3 length is 13 residues. Trimming removed 5 bases from V and 1 base from J, with 9 bases in between. Germline CDR1 reads GTSNPN; CDR2 reads SVGIG (reference sequence). CDR3 residues: CAWVGASYNEQFF. Here the CDR3 DNA reads TGTGCCTGGGTGGGGGCTTCCTACAATGAGCAGTTCTTC. Full variable domain (missing parts from reference TRBV30 and TRBJ2-1): SQTIHQWPATLVQPVGSPLSLECTVEGTSNPNLYWYRQAAGRGLQLLFYSVGIGQISSEVPQNLSASRPQDRQFILSSKKLLLSDSGFYLCAWVGASYNEQFFGPGTRLTVL.

As to this clonotype: One end of the junction fails to match germline, which may point to a read error. The chain combines TRBV7-2 with TRBJ2-7; D might be TRBD1 (5 bases). Per germline, CDR1 SGHTA and CDR2 FQGNSA. There are 15 residues in the CDR3. The CDR3 nucleotides are TGTGCCAGCAGCTTAGCAGGGGTGCCCTCCTACGGGCAGTACTTC. Translation gives CASSLAGVPSYGQYF.

The chain carries TRBV5-4 and TRBJ2-3; D is unclear. Trimming shortened V by 3 bases and J by 6 bases, and 17 bases separated the two germline ends. This CDR3 comprises 15 residues. CDR1 is SGHNT, CDR2 YYREEE, per germline (reference sequence). The CDR3 spells CASSYYGPSADTQYF. CDR3 DNA sequence: TGTGCCAGCAGCTATTACGGGCCCAGCGCGGATACGCAGTATTTT.

This clonotype was counted only a few times. This chain uses TRBV11-2 with TRBJ1-6, with D uncertain. The CDR3 spans 18 residues. Germline V gene data show CDR1 as SGHAT and CDR2 as FQNNGV. Trimming took off 5 bases at V and 6 bases at J, with 23 bases between the two ends. CDR3 amino acids: CASSLSNYHLASNSPLHF. The DNA for the CDR3 is TGTGCCAGCAGCCTTTCCAACTATCACTTGGCCTCTAATTCACCCCTCCACTTT.

This clonotype came up a few times. This chain links TRBV7-9 with TRBJ2-1, with 11 bases identical to TRBD2. J gave up 15 bases and V 5 bases, and 12 bases lay outside the gene matches. CDR3 size: 14 residues. The germline V gene encodes CDR1 SEHNR and CDR2 FQNEAQ (reference sequence). The CDR3 sequence: CASSLPGPLAGGFF. CDR3 bases: TGTGCCAGCAGCCTCCCCGGGCCCCTAGCGGGAGGGTTCTTC. Looking up the rest from reference TRBV7-9 and TRBJ2-1 gives the full variable domain: DTGVSQNPRHKITKRGQNVTFRCDPISEHNRLYWYRQTLGQGPEFLTYFQNEAQLEKSRLLSDRFSAERPKGSFSTLEIQRTEQGDSAMYLCASSLPGPLAGGFFGPGTRLTVL.

The CDR3 region has the DNA TGCAGTGCTAGAGATAGAACCAGGGAGGGCCCGAACACTGAAGCTTTCTTT. Amino acid sequence: CSARDRTREGPNTEAFF. The chain recombines TRBV20-1 with TRBJ1-1, with D possibly matching TRBD1 (5 bases). Trimming stripped 0 bases from V and 1 base from J, with 18 bases between. CDR1 DFQATT and CDR2 SNEGSKA come from the germline V gene (reference sequence). The CDR3 covers 17 residues.

This clonotype was seen repeatedly, ten times or more. The chain employs TRBV12-3 or TRBV12-4 and TRBJ2-6; D could derive from TRBD1 or TRBD2 (5 bases each). Trimming pared 10 bases from V and 4 bases from J, leaving 17 bases between. The CDR3 runs 15 residues. The CDR3 region has the DNA TGTGCCACCCTTACTACGGGACCGGGGGCCAACGTCCTGACTTTC. Translated: CATLTTGPGANVLTF.

This clonotype was seen ten or more times. For the CDR3, the DNA is TGCGCCAGCAGCTTGTTAACAGCCCAGATAGGAGACACAGATACGCAGTATTTT. Translated, it gives CASSLLTAQIGDTDTQYF. The V and J genes are TRBV5-1 and TRBJ2-3; D gene ambiguous. This CDR3 is 18 amino acids long. Trimming stripped 1 base from V and 2 bases from J, with 20 bases between. Per germline, CDR1 SGHRS and CDR2 YFSETQ. Filled out from reference TRBV5-1 and TRBJ2-3, the complete variable domain reads KAGVTQTPRYLIKTRGQQVTLSCSPISGHRSVSWYQQTPGQGLQFLFEYFSETQRNKGNFPGRFSGRQFSNSRSEMNVSTLELGDSALYLCASSLLTAQIGDTDTQYFGPGTRLTVL.

This clonotype has at least ten counts. This rearrangement joins TRBV20-1 to TRBJ2-5, with 9 bases fitting TRBD2. There are 15 residues in the CDR3. The V gene's germline CDR1 is DFQATT and CDR2 SNEGSKA (reference sequence). Trimming at V came to 4 bases and at J to 3 bases, leaving 9 bases not matched to a gene. The CDR3 DNA is TGCAGTGCTACGCCGGGACTAGCAGGAGAAGAGACCCAGTACTTC. Amino acid sequence: CSATPGLAGEETQYF.

This clonotype was counted ten times or more. This chain links TRBV2 with TRBJ1-1; TRBD1 is a possible D gene (5 bases). Germline CDR1 SNHLY, CDR2 FYNNEI. This CDR3 is built from 12 residues. V was pared by 9 bases and J by 6 bases, with 14 bases between. The CDR3 reads CARRDGYSEAFF. The CDR3 DNA sequence: TGTGCCAGGAGGGACGGTTACTCTGAAGCTTTCTTT.

This clonotype came up many times. The rearrangement links TRBV29-1 to TRBJ1-1; possibly TRBD1 for D (6 bases). The germline V and J ends were trimmed by 7 bases and 4 bases, with 16 bases remaining between them. CDR1 is SQVTM, CDR2 ANQGSEA, per germline. There are 13 residues in the CDR3. The DNA for the CDR3 is TGCAGCGCTGAGGGGGGAGCGAGCACTGAAGCTTTCTTT. Its protein is CSAEGGASTEAFF.

This clonotype came up a few times. The gene calls are TRBV5-5 and TRBJ1-4, with 7 bases lining up with TRBD1. Germline loops: CDR1 SGHKS, CDR2 YYEKEE (reference sequence). V lost 4 bases to trimming and J lost 5 bases; unmatched junction nucleotides: 8. The CDR3 loop spans 15 amino acids. The CDR3 coding sequence is TGTGCCAGCAGCACGGGACAGCTTCTGAATGAAAAACTGTTTTTT. Translated: CASSTGQLLNEKLFF.

This clonotype showed up many times. The genes are TRBV2 and TRBJ2-3; D remains unclear. The V end lost 5 bases, the J end lost 5 bases, and 5 bases lay between the germline ends. This CDR3 has 11 amino acids. From germline, CDR1 is SNHLY and CDR2 FYNNEI. The chain's CDR3 is CASSKRDTQYF. For the CDR3, the DNA is TGTGCCAGCAGTAAGAGAGATACGCAGTATTTT.

This clonotype turned up a few times. The gene calls are TRBV7-8 and TRBJ2-2; 9 nucleotides match TRBD2. Germline CDR1 reads SGHVS; CDR2 reads FQNEAQ. After removal of 3 bases from V and 7 bases from J, the junction contained 9 bases not matched to a gene. The CDR3 consists of 16 residues. The CDR3 region has the DNA TGTGCCAGCAGCTTCCCCCGTAGCGGGAGTGTCGGGGAGCTGTTTTTT. This translates into CASSFPRSGSVGELFF.

The chain uses TRBV7-3 and TRBJ2-7, with TRBD1 matching 7 bases. This CDR3 is 14 amino acids long. Unmatched junction bases numbered 4, after V lost 2 bases and J lost 3 bases. The germline V gene has CDR1 SGHTA and CDR2 FQGTGA. The CDR3 sequence: CASSLDRDGYEQYF. The CDR3 nucleotides read TGTGCCAGCAGCTTAGACAGGGATGGCTACGAGCAGTACTTC.

This clonotype was counted at least ten times. The rearrangement joins TRBV20-1 to TRBJ2-5; possibly TRBD1 for D (6 bases). V was shortened by 5 bases and J by 5 bases, with 18 bases between the two germline ends. CDR3 length: 14 residues. The germline V gene has CDR1 DFQATT and CDR2 SNEGSKA (reference sequence). The CDR3 region has the DNA TGCAGTGCTGAGGATTATGGGGGCGCGGAGACCCAGTACTTC. Residues: CSAEDYGGAETQYF.

This rearrangement joins TRBV19 to TRBJ1-5, with TRBD1 matching over 7 bases. CDR3 size: 14 residues. J gave up 7 bases and V 3 bases, and 6 bases lay outside the gene matches. From germline, CDR1 is LNHDA and CDR2 SQIVND (reference sequence). Here the CDR3 DNA reads TGTGCCAGTAGTATCACAGGGGCGGGCCAGCCCCAGCATTTT. This translates into CASSITGAGQPQHF.

This clonotype was detected ten times or more. V gene TRBV20-1 combines with J gene TRBJ1-1, with D possibly being TRBD1 (6 bases). The germline CDR1 and CDR2 sequences are DFQATT and SNEGSKA (reference sequence). CDR3 length: 15 residues. V dropped 1 base and J dropped 5 bases, with 17 bases sitting between them. CDR3 coding DNA: TGCAGTGCTAGAGGGGACCAGGGGCGTGAGACTGAAGCTTTCTTT. Translation gives CSARGDQGRETEAFF.

The chain has TRBV6-1 and TRBJ2-1; 9 positions agree with TRBD2. Germline lookup yields CDR1 MNHNS and CDR2 SASEGT. CDR3 length: 20 amino acids. J was trimmed by 0 bases and V by 7 bases; bases with no gene match: 19. The CDR3, as DNA: TGTGCCAGCACCCAAGGTCCCGGGACTAGCAGCGTAGGCTCCTACAATGAGCAGTTCTTC. Translating gives CASTQGPGTSSVGSYNEQFF.